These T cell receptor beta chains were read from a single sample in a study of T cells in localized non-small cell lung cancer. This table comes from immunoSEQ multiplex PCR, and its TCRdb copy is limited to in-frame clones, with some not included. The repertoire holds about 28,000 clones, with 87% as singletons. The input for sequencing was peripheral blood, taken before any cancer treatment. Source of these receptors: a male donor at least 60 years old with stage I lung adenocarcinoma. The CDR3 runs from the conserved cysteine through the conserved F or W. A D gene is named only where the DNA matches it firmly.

CDR3 protein: CASSYSGDRGNEQFF; D gene: TRBD1; V gene: TRBV6-6; J gene: TRBJ2-1
CDR3 protein: CASSAAHVKGYTF; D gene: -; V gene: TRBV9; J gene: TRBJ1-2
CDR3 protein: CASSDSQVRNTIYF; D gene: -; V gene: TRBV6-4; J gene: TRBJ1-3
CDR3 protein: CASQEGGGPLHF; D gene: -; V gene: TRBV28; J gene: TRBJ1-6
CDR3 protein: CASSQASGGRTDTQYF; D gene: TRBD2; V gene: TRBV4-1; J gene: TRBJ2-3
CDR3 protein: CASSKELDRGNTEAFF; D gene: -; V gene: TRBV21-1; J gene: TRBJ1-1
CDR3 protein: CASRGGQGASPLHF; D gene: TRBD1; V gene: TRBV19; J gene: TRBJ1-6
CDR3 protein: CAWSLGSYNEQFF; D gene: -; V gene: TRBV30; J gene: TRBJ2-1
CDR3 protein: CATSRRTGGVRETQYF; D gene: TRBD1; V gene: TRBV15; J gene: TRBJ2-5
CDR3 protein: CASSLAGTGRAPLHF; D gene: TRBD1; V gene: TRBV5-1; J gene: TRBJ1-6
CDR3 protein: CASSQETSGGVDTDTQYF; D gene: TRBD2; V gene: TRBV4-2; J gene: TRBJ2-3
CDR3 protein: CASSVNHSKDRGSSYEQYF; D gene: TRBD1; V gene: TRBV6-1; J gene: TRBJ2-7
CDR3 protein: CASSIRQNYGYTF; D gene: -; V gene: TRBV19; J gene: TRBJ1-2
CDR3 protein: CASRQTSGGKETQYF; D gene: TRBD2; V gene: TRBV7-2; J gene: TRBJ2-5
CDR3 protein: CASSPAGQLDYGYTF; D gene: -; V gene: TRBV7-2; J gene: TRBJ1-2
CDR3 protein: CASSFWGGFPDTQYF; D gene: TRBD2; V gene: TRBV11-3; J gene: TRBJ2-3
CDR3 protein: CASSPRTGENTEAFF; D gene: TRBD1; V gene: TRBV18; J gene: TRBJ1-1
CDR3 protein: CASSVSGKLDTQYF; D gene: TRBD2; V gene: TRBV9; J gene: TRBJ2-3
CDR3 protein: CASSEALAQETQYF; D gene: -; V gene: TRBV2; J gene: TRBJ2-5